The rows below give T cell receptor beta chains drawn from one sample of a study of T-cell reconstitution after alpha-beta-depleted transplantation in children. TCRdb re-called the PCR reads through MiXCR, storing one row per CDR3 protein. The table shows roughly 300,000 distinct CDR3 sequences, with around 10% occurring only once. This material consisted of peripheral blood, taken 180 days after TCRalphabeta/CD19-depleted stem cell transplant. All receptors come from a male patient aged 2-15 years who had a stem cell transplant for chronic granulomatous disease, so the T cells may come from the graft donor. Both conserved end residues are part of each CDR3. Fields, in order: V gene, CDR3 protein.

v_gene: TRBV5-1
CDR3aa: CASSSRSLEVGGSPLHF

v_gene: TRBV18
CDR3aa: CASSPRTGIEEQYF

v_gene: TRBV20-1
CDR3aa: CSARSPGTGPYEQYF

v_gene: TRBV7-3
CDR3aa: CASSPSGGAGNNEQFF

v_gene: TRBV20-1
CDR3aa: CSPEGPVTDTQYF

v_gene: TRBV10-3
CDR3aa: CAISGPMGRANEQFF

v_gene: TRBV5-1
CDR3aa: CASKASSYEQYF

v_gene: TRBV20-1
CDR3aa: CSARDLSRGHQETQYF

v_gene: TRBV20-1
CDR3aa: CSATEGGATNEKLFF

v_gene: TRBV5-1
CDR3aa: CASSSTQGPPGANVLTF

v_gene: TRBV18
CDR3aa: CANSPRAISGTSTDTQYF

v_gene: TRBV7-9
CDR3aa: CASSPYGVMKKLFF

v_gene: TRBV7-8
CDR3aa: CASSLRQGANSGANVLTF

v_gene: TRBV6-5
CDR3aa: CASSYSFGGAGNTIYF

v_gene: TRBV11-2
CDR3aa: CASSWAGGPTGELFF

v_gene: TRBV18
CDR3aa: CASGPGQEKENTGELFF

v_gene: TRBV5-1
CDR3aa: CASRGFLPSTDTQYF

v_gene: TRBV7-9
CDR3aa: CASSDAGTASTDTQYF

v_gene: TRBV5-6
CDR3aa: CASRDSVEYF

v_gene: TRBV12-3/TRBV12-4
CDR3aa: CASSFVSGHGNQPQHF

v_gene: TRBV4-3
CDR3aa: CASSQDSRSDRAYEQYF

v_gene: TRBV2
CDR3aa: CASIPPPGLGNTDTQYF